This T cell receptor (beta chain) was found in a study of blood T cell repertoires in COVID-19. Whole-study context: Sample material is recorded as cDNA or gDNA derived from T cells, B-cell-depleted T cells, or PBMCs.

Germline-derived CDR1 and CDR2 are LNHNV and YYDKDF (reference sequence). This CDR3 is built from 16 residues. Deletions cut 4 bases from V and 2 bases from J, with 17 bases between. Sequenced by immunoSEQ multiplex PCR; TCRdb stores in-frame clones only, minus some. The data contain roughly 500,000 clones, 85% to 90% of them seen just once; the ten biggest clones take up less than 2%. The sample comprised PBMCs or T cells enriched from blood (not recorded which). V is TRBV15 and J is TRBJ2-5; maybe TRBD1 (5 bases). The origin of this receptor is a woman aged 40 to 49 who had recovered from COVID-19. As DNA, the CDR3 is TGTGCCACCAGCACCACAGGAAGGGGATTACAAGAGACCCAGTACTTC. Translating gives CATSTTGRGLQETQYF.